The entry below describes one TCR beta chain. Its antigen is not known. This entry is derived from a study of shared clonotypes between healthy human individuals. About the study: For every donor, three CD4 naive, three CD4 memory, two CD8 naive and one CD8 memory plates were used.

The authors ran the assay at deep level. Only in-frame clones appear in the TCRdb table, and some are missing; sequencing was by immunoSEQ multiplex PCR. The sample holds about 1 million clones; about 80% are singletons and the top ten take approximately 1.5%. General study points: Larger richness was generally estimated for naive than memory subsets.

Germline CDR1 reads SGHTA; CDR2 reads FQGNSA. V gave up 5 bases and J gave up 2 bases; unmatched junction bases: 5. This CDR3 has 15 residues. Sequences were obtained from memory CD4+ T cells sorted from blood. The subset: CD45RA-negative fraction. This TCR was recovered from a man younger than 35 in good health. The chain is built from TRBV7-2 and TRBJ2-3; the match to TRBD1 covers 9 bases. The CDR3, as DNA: TGTGCCAGCAGCCCAACAGGGGGCTCCACAGATACGCAGTATTTT. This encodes CASSPTGGSTDTQYF.